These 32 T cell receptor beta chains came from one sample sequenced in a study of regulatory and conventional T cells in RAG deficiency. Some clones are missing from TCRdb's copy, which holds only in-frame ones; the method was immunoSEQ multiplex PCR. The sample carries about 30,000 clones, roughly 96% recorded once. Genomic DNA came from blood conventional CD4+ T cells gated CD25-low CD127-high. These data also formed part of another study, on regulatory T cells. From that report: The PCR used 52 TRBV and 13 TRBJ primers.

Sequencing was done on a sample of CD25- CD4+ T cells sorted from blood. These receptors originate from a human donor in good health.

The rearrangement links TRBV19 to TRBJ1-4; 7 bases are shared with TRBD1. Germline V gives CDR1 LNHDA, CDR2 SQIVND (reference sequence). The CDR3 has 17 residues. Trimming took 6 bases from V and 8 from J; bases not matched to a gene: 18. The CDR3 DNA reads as TGTGCCAGTAGCCTCACAGGGGTTCTAGCTTTAAAGGAAAAACTGTTTTTT. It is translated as CASSLTGVLALKEKLFF.

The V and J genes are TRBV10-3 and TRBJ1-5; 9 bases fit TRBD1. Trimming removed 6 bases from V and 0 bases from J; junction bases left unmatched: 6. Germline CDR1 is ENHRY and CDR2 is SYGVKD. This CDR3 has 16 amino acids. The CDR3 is CAIRNGTGNSNQPQHF. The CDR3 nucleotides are TGTGCCATCAGGAACGGGACAGGGAATAGCAATCAGCCCCAGCATTTT.

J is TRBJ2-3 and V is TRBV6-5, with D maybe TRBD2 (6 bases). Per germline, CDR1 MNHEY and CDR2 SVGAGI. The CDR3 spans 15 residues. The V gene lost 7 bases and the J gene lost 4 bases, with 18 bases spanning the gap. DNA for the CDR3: TGTGCCAGCACCCGGAGGGCTCACGGGGCAGATACGCAGTATTTT. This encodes CASTRRAHGADTQYF.

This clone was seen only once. The CDR3, as DNA: TGCGCCAGCAGCTTGGTGGCAGGGGAATACTACGAGCAGTACTTC. Translation: CASSLVAGEYYEQYF. The gene calls are TRBV5-1 and TRBJ2-7; D perhaps matches TRBD1 (6 bases). The CDR3 is 15 amino acids. Germline V lookup: CDR1 SGHRS, CDR2 YFSETQ. V dropped 0 bases and J dropped 3 bases, with 13 bases sitting between them.

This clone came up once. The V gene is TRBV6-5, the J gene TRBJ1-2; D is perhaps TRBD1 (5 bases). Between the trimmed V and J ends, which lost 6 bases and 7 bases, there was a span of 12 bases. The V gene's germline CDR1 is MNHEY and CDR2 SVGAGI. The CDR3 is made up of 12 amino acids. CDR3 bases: TGTGCCAGCAGAAAACCCAGGGCTGGCTACACCTTC. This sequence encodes CASRKPRAGYTF.

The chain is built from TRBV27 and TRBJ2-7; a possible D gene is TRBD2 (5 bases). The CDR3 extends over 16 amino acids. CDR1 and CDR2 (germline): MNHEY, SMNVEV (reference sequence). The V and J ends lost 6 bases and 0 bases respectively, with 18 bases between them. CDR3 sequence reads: CASRINSGFGSYEQYF. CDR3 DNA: TGTGCCAGCAGGATAAATTCGGGGTTTGGCTCCTACGAGCAGTACTTC.

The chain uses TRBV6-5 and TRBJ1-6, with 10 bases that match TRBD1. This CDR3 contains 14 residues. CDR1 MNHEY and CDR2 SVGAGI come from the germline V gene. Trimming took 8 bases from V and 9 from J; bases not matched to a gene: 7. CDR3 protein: CASGVDRGPSPLHF. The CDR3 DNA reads TGTGCCAGCGGAGTCGACAGGGGGCCTTCACCCCTCCACTTT.

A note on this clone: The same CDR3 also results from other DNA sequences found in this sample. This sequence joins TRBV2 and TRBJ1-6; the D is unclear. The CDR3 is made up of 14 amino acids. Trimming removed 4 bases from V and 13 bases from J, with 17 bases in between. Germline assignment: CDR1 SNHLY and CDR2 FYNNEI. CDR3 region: CASSVREGNSPLHF. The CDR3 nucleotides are TGTGCCAGCAGTGTTCGGGAGGGCAACTCCCCCCTCCACTTT.

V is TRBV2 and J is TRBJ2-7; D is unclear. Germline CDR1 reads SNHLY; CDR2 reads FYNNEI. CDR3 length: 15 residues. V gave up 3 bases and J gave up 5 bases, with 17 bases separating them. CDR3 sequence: CASSDTSQEIHEQYF. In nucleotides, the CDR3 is TGTGCCAGCAGTGATACTTCGCAGGAAATCCACGAGCAGTACTTC.

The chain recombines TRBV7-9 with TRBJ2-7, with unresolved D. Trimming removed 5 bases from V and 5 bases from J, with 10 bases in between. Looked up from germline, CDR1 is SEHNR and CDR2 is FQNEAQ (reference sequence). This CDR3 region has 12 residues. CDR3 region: CASSRRPNEQYF. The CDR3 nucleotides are TGTGCCAGCAGCCGGAGACCCAACGAGCAGTACTTC.

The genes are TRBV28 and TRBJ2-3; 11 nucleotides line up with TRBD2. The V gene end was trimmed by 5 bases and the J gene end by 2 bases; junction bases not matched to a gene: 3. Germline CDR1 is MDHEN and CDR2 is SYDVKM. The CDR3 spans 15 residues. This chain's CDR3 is CASSRLAGHTDTQYF. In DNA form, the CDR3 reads TGTGCCAGCAGTCGACTAGCGGGGCACACAGATACGCAGTATTTT. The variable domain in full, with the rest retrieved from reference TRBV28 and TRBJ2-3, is DVKVTQSSRYLVKRTGEKVFLECVQDMDHENMFWYRQDPGLGLRLIYFSYDVKMKEKGDIPEGYSVSREKKERFSLILESASTNQTSMYLCASSRLAGHTDTQYFGPGTRLTVL.

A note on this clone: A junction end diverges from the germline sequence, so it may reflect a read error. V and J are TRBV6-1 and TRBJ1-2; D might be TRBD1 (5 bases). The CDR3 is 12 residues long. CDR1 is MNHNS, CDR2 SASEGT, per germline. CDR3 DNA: TGTGCCAGCCAGGCAGGGTACTACGGCTACACCTTC. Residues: CASQAGYYGYTF.

CDR3 region: CASSQELHRSYYGYTF. The CDR3 DNA follows: TGCGCCAGCAGCCAAGAGCTGCACAGATCCTACTATGGCTACACCTTC. J is TRBJ1-2 and V is TRBV4-1; D unresolved. Trimming pared 0 bases from V and 3 bases from J, leaving 14 bases between. Per germline, CDR1 MGHRA and CDR2 YSYEKL. The CDR3 runs to 16 residues.

This CDR3 is CASSVTGNGYTF. The DNA for the CDR3 is TGTGCCAGCAGCGTAACAGGGAATGGCTACACCTTC. V and J are TRBV9 and TRBJ1-2; a possible D gene is TRBD1 (6 bases). V lost 1 base, J lost 6 bases, and 7 bases lay in between. Per germline, CDR1 SGDLS and CDR2 YYNGEE. The CDR3 length is 12 residues.

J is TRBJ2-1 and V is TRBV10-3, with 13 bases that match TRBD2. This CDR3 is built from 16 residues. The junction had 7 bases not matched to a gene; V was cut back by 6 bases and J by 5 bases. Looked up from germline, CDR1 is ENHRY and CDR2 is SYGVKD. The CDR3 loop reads CAIRRTSGGLNNEQFF. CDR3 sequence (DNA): TGTGCCATCAGGCGGACTAGCGGGGGCTTAAACAATGAGCAGTTCTTC.

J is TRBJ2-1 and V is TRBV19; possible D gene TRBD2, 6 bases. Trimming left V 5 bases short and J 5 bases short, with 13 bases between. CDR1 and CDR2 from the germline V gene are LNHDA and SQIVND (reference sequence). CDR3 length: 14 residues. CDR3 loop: CASSQTSANNEQFF. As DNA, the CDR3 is TGTGCCAGTAGTCAGACTAGTGCAAACAATGAGCAGTTCTTC.

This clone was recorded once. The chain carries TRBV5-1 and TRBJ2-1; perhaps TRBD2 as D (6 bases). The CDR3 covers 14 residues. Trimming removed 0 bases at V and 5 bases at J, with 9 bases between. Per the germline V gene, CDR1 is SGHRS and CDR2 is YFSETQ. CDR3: CASSLELADNEQFF. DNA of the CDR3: TGCGCCAGCAGCTTGGAACTAGCCGACAATGAGCAGTTCTTC.

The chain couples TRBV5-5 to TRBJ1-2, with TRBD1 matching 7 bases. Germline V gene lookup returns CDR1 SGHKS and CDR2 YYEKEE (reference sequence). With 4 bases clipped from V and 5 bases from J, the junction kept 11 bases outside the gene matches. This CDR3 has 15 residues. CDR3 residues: CASSPRQGPIYGYTF. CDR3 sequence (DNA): TGTGCCAGCAGCCCAAGACAGGGTCCCATTTATGGCTACACCTTC.

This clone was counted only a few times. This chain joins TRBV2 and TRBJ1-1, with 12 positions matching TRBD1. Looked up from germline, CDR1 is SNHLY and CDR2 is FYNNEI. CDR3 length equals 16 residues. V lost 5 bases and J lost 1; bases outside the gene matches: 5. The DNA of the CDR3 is TGTGCCAGCAGTCCGGGACAGGGGGCGGAGAACACTGAAGCTTTCTTT. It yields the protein CASSPGQGAENTEAFF.

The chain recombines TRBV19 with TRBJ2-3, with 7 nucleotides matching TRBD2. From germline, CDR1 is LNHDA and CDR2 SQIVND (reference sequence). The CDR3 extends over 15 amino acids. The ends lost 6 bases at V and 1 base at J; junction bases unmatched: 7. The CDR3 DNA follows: TGTGCCAGTAGCAAAATGGGGGGGGGCACAGATACGCAGTATTTT. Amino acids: CASSKMGGGTDTQYF.

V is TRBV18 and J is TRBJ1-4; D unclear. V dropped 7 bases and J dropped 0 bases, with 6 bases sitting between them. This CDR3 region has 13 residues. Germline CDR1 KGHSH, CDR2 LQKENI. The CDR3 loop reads CASYRSTNEKLFF. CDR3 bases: TGTGCCAGCTACAGATCAACTAATGAAAAACTGTTTTTT.

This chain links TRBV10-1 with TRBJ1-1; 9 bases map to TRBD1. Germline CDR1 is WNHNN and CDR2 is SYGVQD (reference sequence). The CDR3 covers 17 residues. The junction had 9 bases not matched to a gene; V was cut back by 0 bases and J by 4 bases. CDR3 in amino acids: CASSESGTGTGGTEAFF. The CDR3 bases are TGCGCCAGCAGTGAGTCGGGGACAGGGACAGGCGGCACTGAAGCTTTCTTT.

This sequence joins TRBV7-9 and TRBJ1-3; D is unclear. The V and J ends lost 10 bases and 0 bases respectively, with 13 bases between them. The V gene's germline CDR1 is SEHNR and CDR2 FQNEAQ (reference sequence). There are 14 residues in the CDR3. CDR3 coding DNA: TGTGCCATTCACGACACAAGCTCTGGAAACACCATATATTTT. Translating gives CAIHDTSSGNTIYF. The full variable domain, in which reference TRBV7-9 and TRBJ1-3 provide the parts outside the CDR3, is DTGVSQNPRHKITKRGQNVTFRCDPISEHNRLYWYRQTLGQGPEFLTYFQNEAQLEKSRLLSDRFSAERPKGSFSTLEIQRTEQGDSAMYLCAIHDTSSGNTIYFGEGSWLTVV.

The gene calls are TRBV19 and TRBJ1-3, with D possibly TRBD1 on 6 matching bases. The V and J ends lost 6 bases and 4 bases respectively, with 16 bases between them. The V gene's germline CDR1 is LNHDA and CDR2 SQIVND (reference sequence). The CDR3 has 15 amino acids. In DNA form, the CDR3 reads TGTGCCAGTAGCCAAAAGACGACAGGCGGAAACACCATATATTTT. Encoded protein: CASSQKTTGGNTIYF.

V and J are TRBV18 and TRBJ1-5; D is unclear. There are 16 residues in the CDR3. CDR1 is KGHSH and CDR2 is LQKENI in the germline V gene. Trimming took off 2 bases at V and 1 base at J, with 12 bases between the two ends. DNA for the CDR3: TGTGCCAGCTCACCAGCGGGAGGAGTGAGCAATCAGCCCCAGCATTTT. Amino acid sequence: CASSPAGGVSNQPQHF.

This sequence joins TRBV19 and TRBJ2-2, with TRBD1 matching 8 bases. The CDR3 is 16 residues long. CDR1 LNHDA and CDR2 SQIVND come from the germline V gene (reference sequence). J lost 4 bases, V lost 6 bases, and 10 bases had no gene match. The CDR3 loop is CASSKGQGRVTGELFF. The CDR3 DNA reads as TGTGCCAGTAGCAAAGGACAGGGACGTGTCACCGGGGAGCTGTTTTTT.

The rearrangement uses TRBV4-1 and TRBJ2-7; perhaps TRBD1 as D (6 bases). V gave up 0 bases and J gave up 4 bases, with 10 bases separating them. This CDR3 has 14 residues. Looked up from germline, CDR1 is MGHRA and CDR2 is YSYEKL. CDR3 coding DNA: TGCGCCAGCAGCCAAGACCACAGGGTTTACGAGCAGTACTTC. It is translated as CASSQDHRVYEQYF.

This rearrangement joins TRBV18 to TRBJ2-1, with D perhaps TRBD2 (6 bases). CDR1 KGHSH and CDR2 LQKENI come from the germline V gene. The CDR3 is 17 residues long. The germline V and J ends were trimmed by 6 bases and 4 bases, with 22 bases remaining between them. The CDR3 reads CASSPNRVTGEYNEQFF. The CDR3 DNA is TGTGCCAGCTCGCCTAACCGGGTTACGGGGGAATACAATGAGCAGTTCTTC.

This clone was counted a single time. As DNA, the CDR3 is TGTGCCAGCTCACCGCCGGGACAGACTAATGAAAAACTGTTTTTT. Translated: CASSPPGQTNEKLFF. The genes are TRBV18 and TRBJ1-4; 7 bases are a match to TRBD1. V lost 3 bases, J lost 2 bases, and 3 bases stayed unmatched. The germline V gene encodes CDR1 KGHSH and CDR2 LQKENI. The CDR3 is 15 residues long.

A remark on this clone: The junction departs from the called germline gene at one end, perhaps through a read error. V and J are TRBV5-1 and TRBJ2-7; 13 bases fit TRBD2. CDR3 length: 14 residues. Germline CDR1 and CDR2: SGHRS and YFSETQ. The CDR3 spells CASSTSGGASEQHF. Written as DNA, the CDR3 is TGCGCCAGCAGCACTAGCGGGGGGGCCAGCGAGCAGCACTTC.

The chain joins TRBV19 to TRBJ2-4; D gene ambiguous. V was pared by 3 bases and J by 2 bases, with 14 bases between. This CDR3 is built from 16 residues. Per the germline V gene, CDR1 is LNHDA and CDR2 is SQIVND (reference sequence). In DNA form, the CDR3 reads TGTGCCAGTAGTATCGCCCGACTGCGATCCAAAAACATTCAGTACTTC. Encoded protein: CASSIARLRSKNIQYF.

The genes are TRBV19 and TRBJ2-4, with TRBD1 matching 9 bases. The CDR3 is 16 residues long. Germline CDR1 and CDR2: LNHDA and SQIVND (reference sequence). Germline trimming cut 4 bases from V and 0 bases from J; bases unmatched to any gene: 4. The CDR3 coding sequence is TGTGCCAGTAGTACCATGGACAGGGGAGCCAAAAACATTCAGTACTTC. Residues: CASSTMDRGAKNIQYF. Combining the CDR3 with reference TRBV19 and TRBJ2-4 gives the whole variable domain DGGITQSPKYLFRKEGQNVTLSCEQNLNHDAMYWYRQDPGQGLRLIYYSQIVNDFQKGDIAEGYSVSREKKESFPLTVTSAQKNPTAFYLCASSTMDRGAKNIQYFGAGTRLSVL.